Presented here are 23 T cell receptor beta chains from one specimen sequenced in a study of blood T cell repertoires in COVID-19. Repertoires were generated with immunoSEQ multiplex PCR, while TCRdb's copy carries only in-frame clones and drops some. The sample has about 330,000 clones; approximately 84% are singletons. Source material: PBMCs or T cells enriched from blood (not recorded which). The receptors derive from a woman under 30 who had recovered from COVID-19.

The V call is TRBV4-2, the J call TRBJ2-3; D unresolved. This CDR3 is 14 amino acids long. Germline V CDR1 and CDR2: LGHNA, YNFKEQ. Trimming removed 0 bases at V and 2 bases at J, with 6 bases between. Here the CDR3 DNA reads TGTGCCAGCAGCCAAGACCTCCCCACAGATACGCAGTATTTT. Translating it yields CASSQDLPTDTQYF.

CDR3 sequence reads: CASSVTGGLPKNYGYTF. In nucleotides, the CDR3 is TGTGCCAGCTCAGTGACAGGAGGTTTACCAAAAAACTATGGCTACACCTTC. This chain joins TRBV18 and TRBJ1-2, with D possibly matching TRBD1 (6 bases). Germline CDR1 KGHSH, CDR2 LQKENI. The V and J ends lost 5 bases and 2 bases respectively, with 21 bases between them. The CDR3 consists of 17 residues.

This clone has ten or more counts. The rearrangement uses TRBV5-1 and TRBJ2-4; 9 bases map to TRBD1. The germline CDR1 and CDR2 sequences are SGHRS and YFSETQ. Unmatched junction bases numbered 6, after V lost 2 bases and J lost 0 bases. There are 17 residues in the CDR3. CDR3 sequence: CASSLGQGSIAKNIQYF. The CDR3, as DNA: TGCGCCAGCAGCTTAGGACAGGGGTCAATAGCCAAAAACATTCAGTACTTC.

This clone was seen just once. The V call is TRBV20-1, the J call TRBJ2-7; tentatively, D is TRBD1 (6 bases). Germline-derived CDR1 and CDR2 are DFQATT and SNEGSKA (reference sequence). The CDR3 is 16 residues long. V dropped 3 bases and J dropped 4 bases, with 22 bases sitting between them. This CDR3 reads CSASPPGGRGEYEQYF. CDR3 nucleotide sequence: TGCAGTGCTAGTCCTCCCGGTGGCAGGGGAGAGTACGAGCAGTACTTC.

The gene calls are TRBV7-9 and TRBJ1-1, with 10 bases lining up with TRBD1. CDR1 and CDR2 from the germline V gene are SEHNR and FQNEAQ (reference sequence). The CDR3 length is 17 residues. The V gene end was trimmed by 1 base and the J gene end by 3 bases; junction bases not matched to a gene: 8. The CDR3 nucleotides read TGTGCCAGCAGCTTAGGGACAGGGGGACTTAGAGACACTGAAGCTTTCTTT. Its protein product is CASSLGTGGLRDTEAFF.

The chain is built from TRBV28 and TRBJ2-1; D may be TRBD2 (7 bases). CDR3 length equals 15 residues. The germline V and J ends were trimmed by 3 bases and 6 bases, with 15 bases remaining between them. In germline, CDR1 is MDHEN, CDR2 SYDVKM. CDR3: CASSLGGARANEQFF. In DNA form, the CDR3 reads TGTGCCAGCAGTTTGGGGGGGGCCCGCGCCAATGAGCAGTTCTTC. The variable domain in full, with the rest retrieved from reference TRBV28 and TRBJ2-1, is DVKVTQSSRYLVKRTGEKVFLECVQDMDHENMFWYRQDPGLGLRLIYFSYDVKMKEKGDIPEGYSVSREKKERFSLILESASTNQTSMYLCASSLGGARANEQFFGPGTRLTVL.

The CDR3, as DNA: TGTGCCTGGACTCCCGGACTAGCGGGGGCAGAGACCCAGTACTTC. The encoded protein is CAWTPGLAGAETQYF. The V and J genes are TRBV30 and TRBJ2-5, with 13 bases fitting TRBD2. From germline, CDR1 is GTSNPN and CDR2 SVGIG (reference sequence). This CDR3 is 15 amino acids long. J was trimmed by 4 bases and V by 4 bases; bases with no gene match: 6.

This chain joins TRBV5-4 and TRBJ1-1; D is unresolved. Trimming left V 0 bases short and J 4 bases short, with 10 bases between. Germline lookup yields CDR1 SGHNT and CDR2 YYREEE (reference sequence). This CDR3 spans 14 amino acids. CDR3 amino acids: CASSLGGESTEAFF. The CDR3 bases are TGTGCCAGCAGCTTGGGGGGAGAGAGCACTGAAGCTTTCTTT.

This clone was detected only once. The chain employs TRBV5-1 and TRBJ2-1, with 9 bases identical to TRBD2. Trimming cost V 1 base and J 10 bases; bases outside gene matches: 12. CDR1 and CDR2 from the germline V gene are SGHRS and YFSETQ. The CDR3 is 16 residues long. This chain's CDR3 is CASSLSKSGLAREQFF. The CDR3 nucleotides are TGCGCCAGCAGCTTGTCCAAATCGGGACTAGCACGGGAGCAGTTCTTC.

The V gene is TRBV18, the J gene TRBJ2-7; TRBD1 matches at 9 bases. The CDR3 is 16 residues long. Trimming removed 3 bases from V and 0 bases from J; junction bases left unmatched: 6. Germline lookup yields CDR1 KGHSH and CDR2 LQKENI. CDR3 residues: CASSPIAGQGSYEQYF. Here the CDR3 DNA reads TGTGCCAGCTCACCGATTGCGGGACAGGGCTCCTACGAGCAGTACTTC.

This chain links TRBV28 with TRBJ1-1; TRBD1 aligns across 7 bases. The germline gives CDR1 MDHEN, CDR2 SYDVKM. CDR3 size: 14 residues. V lost 5 bases, J lost 4 bases, and 7 bases stayed unmatched. The CDR3, as DNA: TGTGCCAGCAGTACGGGACAGTGGGCCACTGAAGCTTTCTTT. Its translation is CASSTGQWATEAFF.

This clone was seen a few times. The rearrangement links TRBV9 to TRBJ1-6, with 7 bases lining up with TRBD1. The CDR3 is made up of 15 amino acids. V was clipped by 3 bases and J by 7 bases; unmatched bases: 7. Germline V lookup: CDR1 SGDLS, CDR2 YYNGEE. The CDR3: CASSASGQRNSPLHF. The DNA for the CDR3 is TGTGCCAGCAGCGCCTCGGGACAGAGAAATTCACCCCTCCACTTT. The full variable domain, with the rest looked up from reference TRBV9 and TRBJ1-6, is DSGVTQTPKHLITATGQRVTLRCSPRSGDLSVYWYQQSLDQGLQFLIQYYNGEERAKGNILERFSAQQFPDLHSELNLSSLELGDSALYFCASSASGQRNSPLHFGNGTRLTVT.

The gene calls are TRBV18 and TRBJ2-1; D might be TRBD2 (5 bases). The CDR3 has 15 residues. V was trimmed by 3 bases and J by 2 bases, leaving 11 bases between them. Germline CDR1 and CDR2: KGHSH and LQKENI. DNA for the CDR3: TGTGCCAGCTCACCGGCTAGCACCACCTACAATGAGCAGTTCTTC. This sequence encodes CASSPASTTYNEQFF.

This clone showed up just once. V and J are TRBV7-9 and TRBJ1-1; D is perhaps TRBD1 (6 bases). The CDR3 loop spans 16 amino acids. Trimming took 5 bases from V and 3 from J, leaving 19 bases between them. CDR1 is SEHNR and CDR2 is FQNEAQ in the germline V gene (reference sequence). The CDR3 protein is CASSPTLKGEYTEAFF. CDR3 in DNA: TGTGCCAGCAGCCCAACTTTAAAGGGGGAGTACACTGAAGCTTTCTTT.

CDR3 loop: CASSTTESYYNEQFF. The CDR3 coding sequence is TGCGCCAGCAGCACGACAGAGTCCTACTACAATGAGCAGTTCTTC. The genes are TRBV5-1 and TRBJ2-1, with D possibly TRBD1 on 5 matching bases. Germline V gene data show CDR1 as SGHRS and CDR2 as YFSETQ. The V end was cut by 4 bases, the J end by 3 bases, with 14 bases between. This CDR3 contains 15 residues.

This chain uses TRBV7-6 with TRBJ1-2, with 8 bases aligning to TRBD1. CDR1 and CDR2 from the germline V gene are SGHVS and FNYEAQ. J lost 8 bases, V lost 5 bases, and 10 bases had no gene match. The CDR3 contains 14 residues. The CDR3 DNA follows: TGTGCCAGCAGCCAAGACAGGGGTCTAAGAGGCTACACCTTC. Encoded protein: CASSQDRGLRGYTF.

The chain recombines TRBV6-6 with TRBJ1-6, with TRBD1 as a possible D gene (6 bases). V gave up 0 bases and J gave up 2 bases, with 8 bases separating them. The germline gives CDR1 MNHNY, CDR2 SVGAGI (reference sequence). This CDR3 is 16 amino acids long. The CDR3 region is CASSYSRQAYNSPLHF. The CDR3 nucleotides read TGTGCCAGCAGTTACTCGAGACAGGCCTATAATTCACCCCTCCACTTT.

The gene calls are TRBV5-1 and TRBJ1-1; 8 bases agree with TRBD1. The ends lost 4 bases at V and 5 bases at J; junction bases unmatched: 13. This CDR3 has 16 residues. In germline, CDR1 is SGHRS, CDR2 YFSETQ. CDR3 amino acids: CASSPTTGGDRTEAFF. CDR3 DNA sequence: TGCGCCAGCAGCCCCACTACAGGGGGTGACCGGACTGAAGCTTTCTTT.

This chain links TRBV7-6 with TRBJ1-4; the D gene is possibly TRBD1 (5 bases). This CDR3 has 14 residues. V gave up 1 base and J gave up 5 bases, with 8 bases separating them. From germline, CDR1 is SGHVS and CDR2 FNYEAQ. The CDR3 spells CASSLGGANEKLFF. DNA of the CDR3: TGTGCCAGCAGCTTAGGTGGGGCCAATGAAAAACTGTTTTTT.

This rearrangement joins TRBV18 to TRBJ2-2, with TRBD1 matching 8 bases. The germline gives CDR1 KGHSH, CDR2 LQKENI. The junction had 3 bases not matched to a gene; V was cut back by 6 bases and J by 6 bases. The CDR3 is made up of 13 amino acids. The CDR3 DNA reads TGTGCCAGCTCGCAGGACAGGGCCGGGGAGCTGTTTTTT. Protein: CASSQDRAGELFF. The full variable domain, with the rest looked up from reference TRBV18 and TRBJ2-2, is NAGVMQNPRHLVRRRGQEARLRCSPMKGHSHVYWYRQLPEEGLKFMVYLQKENIIDESGMPKERFSAEFPKEGPSILRIQQVVRGDSAAYFCASSQDRAGELFFGEGSRLTVL.

The chain is built from TRBV5-3 and TRBJ2-4; D might be TRBD2 (5 bases). TRBV5-3 is an open reading frame whose function is uncertain. Trimming shortened V by 4 bases and J by 3 bases, and 11 bases separated the two germline ends. This CDR3 has 14 amino acids. The CDR3 DNA reads TGTGCCAGAAGCACTTGGACTGGCAAAAACATTCAGTACTTC. It specifies CARSTWTGKNIQYF.

This sequence joins TRBV5-1 and TRBJ1-4; 8 bases agree with TRBD1. The CDR3 covers 15 residues. The V gene's germline CDR1 is SGHRS and CDR2 YFSETQ. The V gene end was trimmed by 4 bases and the J gene end by 3 bases; junction bases not matched to a gene: 5. The CDR3 nucleotides are TGCGCCAGCAGCGCTCCGACAGGGGCTAATGAAAAACTGTTTTTT. Translation: CASSAPTGANEKLFF.

As to this clone: Other nucleotide sequences from this sample produce the same CDR3. The chain is built from TRBV5-4 and TRBJ1-1; 7 bases map to TRBD1. CDR1 and CDR2 (germline): SGHNT, YYREEE (reference sequence). Unmatched junction bases numbered 3, after V lost 0 bases and J lost 4 bases. The CDR3 covers 14 residues. CDR3 DNA: TGTGCCAGCAGCTTGGGACAGGGTGGCACTGAAGCTTTCTTT. It is translated as CASSLGQGGTEAFF.